This T cell receptor beta chain was sequenced in a study of shared clonotypes between healthy human individuals (dated by TCRdb to about 2020). In terms of the full investigation: The cohort comprised a couple of women and a few men aged 18 to 49 years. For each donor, three plates each were used for CD4 naive and CD4 memory, two plates were used for CD8 naive, and one plate was used for CD8 memory. Blood TCR repertoires of a handful of healthy adults were deeply sequenced to estimate repertoire size and the extent of clonotype sharing between individuals. To increase sequencing depth and limit assay-specific biases, TCR repertoire library preparation and sequencing were carried out by different laboratories using diverse techniques. Each donor's leukapheresis produced roughly between about 0.9 and 9.5 billion PBMCs.

What the authors observed across the whole study: Pairwise subsampling led to the expectation that sequencing depth would affect the degree of clonotype sharing among donors. Sampling was restricted to blood, and TCR repertoires in tissues likely differ from the TCR repertoires found in blood. Compared with non-shared clonotypes, the clonotypes found in all four sorted-subset donors had higher generation probabilities. Estimated clonotype richness was generally larger for naive than for memory subsets. Incomplete sequencing was indicated by rarefaction of sorted-subset datasets, despite the large sequencing depth. Sharing across a few donors was observed for around 4.8% of naive CD4, under 4% of naive CD8, 2% to 2.5% of memory CD4, and about 0.4% of memory CD8 clonotypes. The small number of donors limited the genetic and exposure-history diversity represented.

Healthy HIV-negative adults with no recently reported acute infections or vaccinations were included as donors. Only Caucasian adults living in Nashville, Tennessee, USA were represented among the donors. CD8 memory samples consisted of magnetically selected CD45RO+ cells combined with CCR7-negative CD45RA+ effector memory (TemRA) cells. Blood was obtained by leukapheresis, after which PBMCs were separated by Ficoll-Histopaque density gradient centrifugation and cryopreserved in liquid nitrogen vapor phase. Analytical flow cytometry was used to check the purity and quantity of each magnetically sorted T cell population. Each sorted fraction had its genomic DNA isolated and then quantified by UV absorbance on a Nanodrop 2000c. CDR1 SGHRS and CDR2 YFSETQ were looked up in the germline V gene. From its cysteine to its phenylalanine, the CDR3 spans 16 amino acids. Only the CDR3 region is kept as DNA, spanning 48 bases read in frame from base 1. Ends trimmed: V by 9 bases, J by 4 bases; bases unmatched to a gene: 11.

TCR CDR3 regions were amplified from genomic DNA by multiplex PCR using the deep immunoSEQ assay. Extracted genomic DNA from each cell subset was spread evenly across all wells of several immunoSEQ 96-well plates, with each plate serving as a replicate. For sorted subsets, about 200 ng genomic DNA, equal to 25,000 to 35,000 T cell genomes, was loaded into each replicate PCR. Purified libraries were measured with a Qubit 3.0 fluorometer, size-checked on a Bioanalyzer 2100, and measured again with the KAPA Library Quantification kit. Each immunoSEQ 96-well plate was sequenced on its own single-read 150-cycle Illumina NextSeq 550 flow cell. The authors processed their data as follows. Because the immunoSEQ output included only junctional sequences and no quality scores, the filtering could not be the same as the filtering used for full-length reads. To assign V/J genes and CDR3, sequences were annotated using PyIR, a Python wrapper for IgBLAST v1.9, with IMGT germline references. Reads were removed for weak V/J assignments (E-value above 1e-6), missing CDR3, stop codons, out-of-frame junctions, or ambiguous translated residues. V3J clonotypes were defined as sequences sharing an identical inferred V gene, J gene, and CDR3 amino acid sequence. To compute the percentage overlap between repertoires, the number of shared unique clonotypes was divided by the size of the smaller repertoire. Richness of each repertoire was evaluated using RTK rarefaction, the Chao1 estimator, and Recon v2.1 estimates of unobserved clonotypes. OLGA was used to compute generation probabilities for all TCRbeta clonotypes that the gDNA method yielded from a handful of donors. Entries here come from immuneACCESS through TCRdb and include only in-frame sequences with V and J called. Some clones fail to appear in such tables; in the studies checked, an unresolved V gene covers under half of the shortfall, and the cause of the remainder is unknown. V and J calls and clone size are those listed in that table; D and trimming were worked out from the DNA. The sample contains a few hundred thousand clones, about 96% of them found a single time. Together, the top ten hold approximately 0.32% of the sample.

Notes on this clone: What antigen it recognizes has not been identified. Base qualities are not recorded, but no much larger clone differs from it by a single base.

Sequences were obtained from memory CD8+ T cells sorted from blood. The cell subset or site label on this specimen signifies: CD45RO+ cells pooled with CCR7-negative TemRA cells. This sequence uses TRBV5-1 and TRBJ2-2; 11 junctional bases match TRBD1. This TCR was sampled from a man younger than 45 in good health. The CDR3 here reads CATRSPGTGGTGELFF. The DNA sequence is as follows: TGCGCCACCCGCTCTCCCGGGACAGGGGGCACCGGGGAGCTGTTTTTT.